This T cell receptor (beta chain) was recorded in a study of cytomegalovirus exposure and HLA in healthy donors. General study points: Many donors shared some public TCRs, even though most TCR sequences were rare.

Measured with immunoSEQ multiplex PCR; TCRdb has only the in-frame clones, and not every one. This sample has 200,000 to 250,000 clones, with approximately 87% found just once. Among the 120 subjects of the validation cohort, separate from the approximately 700-subject first cohort, were the donors. This clone occurred once. As yet, its antigen is unknown. Sequenced material: PBMCs. The receptor comes from a man between 18 and 35 years old in good health and CMV-seronegative.

DNA of the CDR3: TGCGCCAGCAGCTTGCTGGACAGGGAAGATGGCTACACCTTC. Amino acids: CASSLLDREDGYTF. This chain links TRBV5-1 with TRBJ1-2; 8 bases match TRBD1. CDR1 and CDR2 (germline): SGHRS, YFSETQ. The V gene end was trimmed by 1 base and the J gene end by 6 bases; junction bases not matched to a gene: 5. The CDR3 length is 14 residues. The full variable domain, rest sourced from reference TRBV5-1 and TRBJ1-2, is KAGVTQTPRYLIKTRGQQVTLSCSPISGHRSVSWYQQTPGQGLQFLFEYFSETQRNKGNFPGRFSGRQFSNSRSEMNVSTLELGDSALYLCASSLLDREDGYTFGSGTRLTVV.